This paragraph reports one T cell receptor (beta chain). CAS ≥3, NOSPECS ≥4, moderate-to-severe activity and duration under 3 months marked donors with ophthalmopathy. The source of the sample is a study of Graves' ophthalmopathy and Graves' hyperthyroidism. Germline values: CDR1 KGHDR, CDR2 SFDVKD. This CDR3 comprises 13 residues. Deletions cut 12 bases from V and 1 base from J, with 11 bases between. Amplification from RNA transcripts yielded the TCR beta CDR3 regions. Amplification began with first-round RT-PCR using HTBI primers, then second-round multiplex PCR was performed. TCRdb re-analysed the multiplex PCR reads in MiXCR, keeping a single row per CDR3 protein. In the table there are 740,000 or so distinct CDR3 sequences, roughly 40% of which are singletons.

Sequenced sample: peripheral blood. This TCR derives from an adult man with Graves' ophthalmopathy. The rearrangement uses TRBV24-1 and TRBJ1-4; D is possibly TRBD1 (5 bases). The CDR3 nucleotides read TGTGCCGGCTCAGGGATAACTAATGAAAAACTGTTTTTT. Its translation is CAGSGITNEKLFF.